One and the same sample provided the 10 T cell receptor beta chains below, sequenced in a study of immune characterization of retroperitoneal liposarcoma. TCRdb recomputed calls from the PCR reads with MiXCR, one row per CDR3 protein. The repertoire holds approximately 7,000 distinct CDR3 sequences, just under 30% seen once, with around an eighth in the top ten. The sequenced sample was blood. Source of these receptors: a male donor with retroperitoneal liposarcoma.

V usage is TRBV12-3 or TRBV12-4 and J usage is TRBJ2-1, with TRBD2 matching 8 bases. The CDR3 runs to 12 residues. V lost 6 bases, J lost 10 bases, and 5 bases stayed unmatched. In DNA form, the CDR3 reads TGTGCCAGCAGCCGGACTAGCTGGGAGCAGTTCTTC. It translates to CASSRTSWEQFF.

In its sample, this clonotype was seen once. The V and J genes are TRBV11-3 and TRBJ2-2, with unresolved D. V was clipped by 5 bases and J by 1 base, with 5 bases between them. Germline V gene sequence: CDR1 SGHNT, CDR2 YENEEA. The CDR3 loop spans 13 amino acids. The CDR3, as DNA: TGTGCCAGCAGCAACCGGAACACCGGGGAGCTGTTTTTT. Amino acids: CASSNRNTGELFF.

V gene TRBV7-2 combines with J gene TRBJ2-4; no definite D call. The germline V gene has CDR1 SGHTA and CDR2 FQGNSA. V was pared by 6 bases and J by 13 bases, with 25 bases between. The CDR3 runs to 15 residues. CDR3 in DNA: TGTGCCAGCAGTTTTAGGCCTGACCTACAAGATCCCCAGTACTTC. Residues: CASSFRPDLQDPQYF.

Many counts were recorded for this clonotype. This may stem from a read error, because a much larger clone lies one nucleotide away. The gene calls are TRBV12-3 or TRBV12-4 and TRBJ2-1; tentative D call: TRBD2 (6 bases). The CDR3 runs to 13 residues. The V and J ends lost 3 bases and 10 bases respectively, with 13 bases between them. The CDR3 loop is CASSLGGLGEQFF. The DNA for the CDR3 is TGTGCCAGCAGTTTGGGAGGTCTGGGCGAGCAGTTCTTC.

The chain uses TRBV6-1 and TRBJ2-1; a possible D gene is TRBD1 (7 bases). The J call may be faulty, since TRBJ2-5 better matches the DNA end. The germline CDR1 and CDR2 sequences are MNHNS and SASEGT. This CDR3 region has 17 residues. The CDR3 bases are TGTGCCAGCAGTGAAGCTTTGGACAGGCTGGGAGGCGAGACCCAGTACTTC. Translating gives CASSEALDRLGGETQYF.

This CDR3 reads CASSTGTGIDEQFF. The CDR3 DNA is TGTGCCAGCAGTACCGGGACAGGGATTGATGAGCAGTTCTTC. The chain links TRBV6-1 to TRBJ2-1; 9 nucleotides agree with TRBD1. V was clipped by 5 bases and J by 8 bases; unmatched bases: 7. Germline V gives CDR1 MNHNS, CDR2 SASEGT. CDR3 length: 14 amino acids.

V usage is TRBV7-3 and J usage is TRBJ2-3; TRBD2 aligns across 9 bases. The germline V gene encodes CDR1 SGHTA and CDR2 FQGTGA. V lost 8 bases, J lost 4 bases, and 7 bases stayed unmatched. The CDR3 extends over 14 amino acids. The CDR3 sequence is CASGAGGPSDTQYF. For the CDR3, the DNA is TGTGCCAGCGGCGCGGGAGGGCCATCAGATACGCAGTATTTT.

This clonotype was counted a few times. The V gene is TRBV6-1, the J gene TRBJ2-1, with a tentative D call TRBD2 (5 bases). Germline values: CDR1 MNHNS, CDR2 SASEGT. Trimming took 6 bases from V and 10 from J, leaving 19 bases between them. This CDR3 is built from 14 residues. The CDR3 DNA follows: TGTGCCAGCAGCCCGACGACGGACTCCGGGGAGCAGTTCTTC. Translation: CASSPTTDSGEQFF.

By share, this clonotype ranks as medium-sized. The V gene is TRBV6-5, the J gene TRBJ2-1; TRBD1 might be the D (5 bases). The DNA end lines up better with TRBJ2-7; the J call may be wrong. Per germline, CDR1 MNHEY and CDR2 SVGAGI. CDR3 length: 15 amino acids. The CDR3 region is CASSYTRNRFHEQYF. DNA for the CDR3: TGTGCCAGCAGTTACACGAGGAACAGGTTCCACGAGCAGTACTTC.

The rearrangement links TRBV6-1 to TRBJ2-1, with D perhaps given as TRBD1 or TRBD2 (5 bases each). Germline V gene lookup returns CDR1 MNHNS and CDR2 SASEGT. V lost 6 bases and J 12 bases, leaving 18 bases between the germline ends. The CDR3 loop spans 13 amino acids. CDR3 nucleotide sequence: TGTGCCAGCAGGGGAATAGGACAAAGCGGGCAGTTCTTC. Translating gives CASRGIGQSGQFF.